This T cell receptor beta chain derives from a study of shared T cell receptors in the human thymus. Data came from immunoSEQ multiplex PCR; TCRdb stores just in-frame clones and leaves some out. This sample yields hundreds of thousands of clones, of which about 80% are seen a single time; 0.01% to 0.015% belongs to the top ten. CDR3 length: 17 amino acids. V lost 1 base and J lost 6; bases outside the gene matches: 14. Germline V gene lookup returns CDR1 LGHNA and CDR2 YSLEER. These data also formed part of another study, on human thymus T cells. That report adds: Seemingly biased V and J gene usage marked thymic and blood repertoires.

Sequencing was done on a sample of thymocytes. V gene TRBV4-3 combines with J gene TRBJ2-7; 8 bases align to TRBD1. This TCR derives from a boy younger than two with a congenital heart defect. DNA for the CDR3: TGCGCCAGCAGCCAAGGAGTCGGACAGGGCCACGGTGGCGAGCAGTACTTC. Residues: CASSQGVGQGHGGEQYF.